This paragraph covers one TCR beta chain sequence. The antigen is not known. The data stem from a study of neoadjuvant anti-PD-1 for oral cavity cancer. V shed 10 bases and J 4 bases; nucleotides not matched to a gene: 4. Looked up from germline, CDR1 is SGHTS and CDR2 is YDEGEE. The CDR3 contains 13 residues. As for time point: after neoadjuvant nivolumab, at surgical resection. Repertoires were generated with immunoSEQ multiplex PCR, while TCRdb's copy carries only in-frame clones and drops some. The top ten clones hold just under 3% of a sample with some 15,000 clones, 71% of them seen once. Study observations and caveats: Post-nivolumab, blood T cell clonality was significantly elevated in non-responders.

The receptor comes from a person between 35 and 79 years old with oral cavity squamous cell carcinoma. The rearrangement uses TRBV5-8 and TRBJ2-2; 10 bases align to TRBD1. The sample in question was PBMCs, obtained after nivolumab (anti-PD-1) treatment. The CDR3 DNA reads as TGTGCCGTAGACAGGGGGCTCACCGGGGAGCTGTTTTTT. Residues: CAVDRGLTGELFF.